This is a list of T cell receptor beta chains from one sample in a study of T-cell reconstitution after alpha-beta-depleted transplantation in children. Via MiXCR, TCRdb re-called the PCR reads, giving one row per CDR3 protein. The sample lists around 700,000 distinct CDR3 sequences; around 13% were seen once. The source was PBMCs, collected before TCRalphabeta/CD19-depleted stem cell transplant. Receptors were obtained from a girl aged 2 to 10 with congenital amegakaryocytic thrombocytopenia, due to receive a stem cell transplant. The CDR3 runs from the conserved cysteine through the conserved F or W. The order of the fields is D gene, V gene, J gene, clone size, CDR3 DNA, CDR3 protein. D genes are given only for firm matches. Where a row states a size, it is once, few, many or the class of an expanded clone; other rows omit it.

NA	TRBV29-1	TRBJ2-6	NA	TGCAGCGTTGATTTTGGGGCCAACGTCCTGACTTTC	CSVDFGANVLTF
NA	TRBV5-1	TRBJ1-1	few	TGCGCCAGCAGCCAAACCGCGACAGGGAACACTGAAGCTTTCTTT	CASSQTATGNTEAFF
NA	TRBV2	TRBJ2-3	many	TGTGCCAGCAGTGAGGACTTGGGGGATACGCAGTATTTT	CASSEDLGDTQYF
NA	TRBV18	TRBJ2-7	NA	TGTGCCAGCTCACCATCTCGCGGGGATTCCTACGAGCAGTACTTC	CASSPSRGDSYEQYF
NA	TRBV7-2	TRBJ2-5	many	TGTGCCAGCAGCTCGACTCGTCAAGAGACCCAGTACTTC	CASSSTRQETQYF
TRBD2	TRBV5-6	TRBJ2-2	few	TGTGCCAGCAGCCCGACTAGCGGGAGGAACACCGGGGAGCTGTTTTTT	CASSPTSGRNTGELFF
NA	TRBV28	TRBJ1-6	many	TGTGCCAGCGAGGGCATCCGGGGTTCACCCCTCCACTTT	CASEGIRGSPLHF
NA	TRBV20-1	TRBJ2-7	many	TGCAGTGCTAGCCGAGCTACTTTGAACGAGCAGTACTTC	CSASRATLNEQYF
NA	TRBV7-8	TRBJ2-1	few	TGTGCCAGCAGCGACTCCGGCACGAGGCTTAATGAGCAGTTCTTC	CASSDSGTRLNEQFF
NA	TRBV6-1	TRBJ2-1	many	TGTGCCAGCGGTGTAGGCAGCTCCTACAATGAGCAGTTCTTC	CASGVGSSYNEQFF
NA	TRBV5-1	TRBJ2-5	few	TGCGCCAGCAAATTCTCTAGCCTAAGTATAGTAGAGACCCAGTACTTC	CASKFSSLSIVETQYF
TRBD2	TRBV27	TRBJ2-1	NA	TGTGCCAGCAGTTTACTAGCGGGAGATGATGAGCAGTTCTTC	CASSLLAGDDEQFF
NA	TRBV5-6	TRBJ2-2	many	TGTGCCAGCAGCTTGTATACCGGGGAGCTGTTTTTT	CASSLYTGELFF
NA	TRBV30	TRBJ2-1	NA	TGTGCCTGGAGTGTATCCAGATACGCTATCGATGAGCAGTTCTTC	CAWSVSRYAIDEQFF
NA	TRBV28	TRBJ2-7	NA	TGTGCCAGCAGTTTTTGGAGGAACGAGCAGTACTTC	CASSFWRNEQYF
NA	TRBV6-1	TRBJ2-3	NA	TGTGCCAGCAGTGAAGCGGCAGGGCCTCATACGCAGTATTTT	CASSEAAGPHTQYF
TRBD1	TRBV18	TRBJ2-1	few	TGTGCCAGCTCACTTAACCGGGACAGGGACAATGAGCAGTTCTTC	CASSLNRDRDNEQFF
NA	TRBV4-1	TRBJ1-3	NA	TGCGCCAGCAGCCAAGTTTTCTTAGTTGGAAACACCATATATTTT	CASSQVFLVGNTIYF
TRBD1	TRBV10-3	TRBJ1-6	many	TGTGCCATCAGTGAGTCGACAGGGCAGAACTCACCCCTCCACTTT	CAISESTGQNSPLHF
TRBD2	TRBV7-9	TRBJ2-7	few	TGTGCCAGCACCCCACTAGCGACCTCCTACGAGCAGTACTTC	CASTPLATSYEQYF
TRBD2	TRBV7-9	TRBJ2-7	NA	TGTGCCAGCAGCTTGAGACTAGCGGGAGTGGTCGAGCAGTACTTC	CASSLRLAGVVEQYF
NA	TRBV7-9	TRBJ2-7	NA	TGTGCCTCCGCTGTCAGAGGGTACGAGCAGTACTTC	CASAVRGYEQYF
NA	TRBV7-6	TRBJ1-1	few	TGTGCCAGCAGCCCAGTGCGTACTGGGAACACTGAAGCTTTCTTT	CASSPVRTGNTEAFF
TRBD2	TRBV5-1	TRBJ2-1	many	TGCGCCAGCAGCTTTCGACTAGCGGGAGGGCCTGGTGAGCAGTTCTTC	CASSFRLAGGPGEQFF
NA	TRBV12-3/TRBV12-4	TRBJ2-7	many	TGTGCCAGCAGTTCGTCCCCGTTCTACGAGCAGTACTTC	CASSSSPFYEQYF
TRBD2	TRBV12-3/TRBV12-4	TRBJ2-3	many	TGTGCCAGCAGTCCTCGGACTAGCGGGATGAGCACAGATACGCAGTATTTT	CASSPRTSGMSTDTQYF
TRBD1	TRBV20-1	TRBJ2-5	NA	TGCAGTGCCCGGACAGGGACCCAGTACTTC	CSARTGTQYF
TRBD2	TRBV20-1	TRBJ2-5	NA	TGCAGTGCTAGAGTCCTTAGCGGGGAGACCCAGTACTTC	CSARVLSGETQYF
TRBD1	TRBV5-1	TRBJ2-7	many	TGCGCCAGCAGCCTCTCCGGGACAGGCTACGAGCAGTACTTC	CASSLSGTGYEQYF
TRBD2	TRBV28	TRBJ2-7	NA	TGTGCCAGCAGTCCCCTAGCGGGAGCCTCCTACGAGCAGTACTTC	CASSPLAGASYEQYF
TRBD2	TRBV20-1	TRBJ2-7	many	TGCAGTGCTAGTGTTGCTAGCGGGAGAAAGCAGTACTTC	CSASVASGRKQYF
NA	TRBV29-1	TRBJ1-4	many	TGCAGCGTTGAAGTGGGGAATGAAAAACTGTTTTTT	CSVEVGNEKLFF
TRBD1	TRBV12-3/TRBV12-4	TRBJ1-2	NA	TGTGCCAGCAACCGGGACAGCCAAAACTATGGCTACACCTTC	CASNRDSQNYGYTF
NA	TRBV29-1	TRBJ2-2	few	TGCAGCGTCCCCTACTACACCGGGGAGCTGTTTTTT	CSVPYYTGELFF
TRBD1	TRBV20-1	TRBJ2-2	many	TGCAGTGCTACCCCCTCGAAGCCGGGACAGGGAATTCCCGGGGAGCTGTTTTTT	CSATPSKPGQGIPGELFF
TRBD2	TRBV20-1	TRBJ2-2	few	TGCAGTGCTAGAATGGTTTCTAGCGGGGGGACCGGGGAGCTGTTTTTT	CSARMVSSGGTGELFF
TRBD2	TRBV7-2	TRBJ2-1	NA	TGTGCCAGCAGCTTAGAGGGGTCTAGCGGGTACAATGAGCAGTTCTTC	CASSLEGSSGYNEQFF
TRBD2	TRBV10-3	TRBJ2-7	many	TGTGCCATCAGTGGGACTAGCGGCAACTCCTACGAGCAGTACTTC	CAISGTSGNSYEQYF
NA	TRBV29-1	TRBJ1-2	NA	TGCAGCGTTGGGGGGACGGAAAAAACCCATGGCTACACCTTC	CSVGGTEKTHGYTF
TRBD2	TRBV20-1	TRBJ2-2	NA	TGCAGTGCTGGCTTAGCGGGAGGTTTGACCGGGGAGCTGTTTTTT	CSAGLAGGLTGELFF
TRBD1	TRBV18	TRBJ1-5	few	TGTGCCAGCTCACCACTACAGGGGGACCAGCCCCAGCATTTT	CASSPLQGDQPQHF
NA	TRBV5-6	TRBJ2-3	many	TGTGCCAGCAGCGGAATCACAGATACGCAGTATTTT	CASSGITDTQYF
TRBD1	TRBV29-1	TRBJ2-5	few	TGCAGCGTTGGCTGGACAGGGGCACCGGTAGAGACCCAGTACTTC	CSVGWTGAPVETQYF
NA	TRBV12-3/TRBV12-4	TRBJ2-3	few	TGTGCCAGCAGTTTCTTTAGTTTTTCGCTAGATACGCAGTATTTT	CASSFFSFSLDTQYF